The present T cell receptor beta chain was sequenced within a study of T-cell memory formation after mild COVID-19. Whole-study context: Each donor largely had its own TCR clusters.

Whole-study findings and limits: Some SARS-CoV-2-responding clones were already detected in memory before infection. CD8+ contracting clones occupied EMRA, while CD4+ ones occupied mainly CM and EM.

Ten or more counts support this clonotype. Its target is not known. In germline, CDR1 is MGHRA, CDR2 YSYEKL. Trimming pared 0 bases from V and 6 bases from J, leaving 14 bases between. CDR3 length: 16 residues. Employing constant-segment primers, 5'RACE generated TCR alpha and TCR beta cDNA libraries bearing sample barcodes and UMIs. TCRdb used MiXCR to reprocess the 5' RACE reads, holding one entry per CDR3 protein. The sample consists of a few hundred thousand distinct CDR3 sequences, 20% to 25% of them appearing once. Sequencing used PBMCs or a T cell subset sorted from them (not recorded which). This sequence originates from an adult woman who had mild COVID-19 (a few samples of this study predate the infection). Cell type and time point are not known. The chain recombines TRBV4-1 with TRBJ2-2; D not resolved. DNA for the CDR3: TGCGCCAGCAGCCAAGATCAGGATAGGGCCTCCGGGGAGCTGTTTTTT. Translation: CASSQDQDRASGELFF.